The 16 T cell receptor beta chains listed next were all sequenced from one sample in a study of regulatory T cells in long-lasting Graves disease. Sequencing libraries for TCR beta were prepared with iRepertoire HTBI primers and Arm-PCR of CDR3 regions. TCRdb itself ran the multiplex PCR reads through MiXCR, one entry per CDR3 protein. The table lists hundreds of thousands of distinct CDR3 sequences, around 16% of them singletons. Time point in this sample: newly diagnosed GD, antithyroid drugs for less than 3 months. PBMC RNA was the source of the TCR library. These sequences were also reported in another study, on T cells in Graves' hyperthyroidism and ophthalmopathy.

This material consisted of peripheral blood mononuclear cells (PBMCs), taken at new diagnosis, from a patient treated with antithyroid drugs. The receptors stem from a man between 18 and 35 years old with Graves disease.

In its sample, this clonotype was seen many times. The chain recombines TRBV6-1 with TRBJ2-7; D might be TRBD2 (6 bases). CDR3 length: 17 amino acids. V dropped 7 bases and J dropped 4 bases, with 26 bases sitting between them. In germline, CDR1 is MNHNS, CDR2 SASEGT. This CDR3 is CASKEGLTPAKTYEQYF. The DNA for the CDR3 is TGTGCCAGCAAGGAGGGCCTCACCCCCGCAAAGACGTACGAGCAGTACTTC.

The sample holds a few counts of this clonotype. The chain's CDR3 is CASSSRFSNQPQHF. The CDR3 bases are TGTGCCAGCAGCTCCCGGTTTAGCAATCAGCCCCAGCATTTT. This chain connects TRBV28 to TRBJ1-5, with D unclear. The CDR3 totals 14 residues. V lost 6 bases and J lost 0, with 9 bases in between. The V gene's germline CDR1 is MDHEN and CDR2 SYDVKM. Complete variable domain (other parts from reference TRBV28 and TRBJ1-5): DVKVTQSSRYLVKRTGEKVFLECVQDMDHENMFWYRQDPGLGLRLIYFSYDVKMKEKGDIPEGYSVSREKKERFSLILESASTNQTSMYLCASSSRFSNQPQHFGDGTRLSIL.

This clonotype has a handful of counts. The chain recombines TRBV10-3 with TRBJ1-6, with a possible D match to TRBD1 (5 bases). The CDR3 is 15 amino acids. Trimming cost V 7 bases and J 0 bases, with 10 bases left between them. Germline V CDR1 and CDR2: ENHRY, SYGVKD. CDR3 loop: CAITSGSSYNSPLHF. The CDR3 region has the DNA TGTGCCATCACCTCAGGGAGCTCCTATAATTCACCCCTCCACTTT.

The V gene is TRBV3-1, the J gene TRBJ2-5; 10 bases map to TRBD1. The germline V gene has CDR1 LGHDT and CDR2 YNNKEL (reference sequence). This CDR3 has 15 amino acids. With V trimmed by 4 bases and J by 2 bases, 4 bases remained unmatched. CDR3 residues: CASSRRDRGQETQYF. The CDR3 DNA reads TGTGCCAGCAGCCGCCGGGACAGGGGACAAGAGACCCAGTACTTC.

This clonotype was found many times. The rearrangement links TRBV27 to TRBJ2-2; the D is unclear. There are 14 residues in the CDR3. Germline values: CDR1 MNHEY, CDR2 SMNVEV (reference sequence). Trimming took 3 bases from V and 6 from J, leaving 11 bases between them. The CDR3 region is CASSLSAGAGELFF. CDR3 DNA: TGTGCCAGCAGTTTGTCAGCTGGGGCCGGGGAGCTGTTTTTT.

This clonotype came up a few times. The chain combines TRBV5-4 with TRBJ2-1; the D is unclear. The CDR3 is 11 amino acids. V lost 2 bases, J lost 11 bases, and 8 bases lay in between. From germline, CDR1 is SGHNT and CDR2 YYREEE (reference sequence). CDR3 coding DNA: TGTGCCAGCAGCTTAAACTTCCAGCAGTTCTTC. This translates into CASSLNFQQFF. The whole variable domain, remainder taken from reference TRBV5-4 and TRBJ2-1, is ETGVTQSPTHLIKTRGQQVTLRCSSQSGHNTVSWYQQALGQGPQFIFQYYREEENGRGNFPPRFSGLQFPNYSSELNVNALELDDSALYLCASSLNFQQFFGPGTRLTVL.

The J gene is TRBJ2-1, the V gene TRBV30, with D perhaps TRBD2 (6 bases). The V and J ends lost 1 base and 8 bases respectively, with 15 bases between them. CDR3 length: 14 residues. In germline, CDR1 is GTSNPN, CDR2 SVGIG (reference sequence). The CDR3: CAWSGSGVGDEQFF. CDR3 nucleotide sequence: TGTGCCTGGAGTGGTAGCGGAGTGGGGGATGAGCAGTTCTTC.

This clonotype has a single count. CDR3 protein: CASSSRDTSSYEQYF. CDR3 coding DNA: TGTGCCAGCAGCTCCCGGGACACGAGCTCCTACGAGCAGTACTTC. This chain links TRBV9 with TRBJ2-7, with D perhaps TRBD1 (6 bases). This CDR3 has 15 amino acids. The V and J ends lost 4 bases and 0 bases respectively, with 14 bases between them. Germline CDR1 SGDLS, CDR2 YYNGEE.

This clonotype was observed at least ten times. This rearrangement joins TRBV20-1 to TRBJ2-7; unclear D gene. Trimming took 0 bases from V and 0 from J, leaving 12 bases between them. The CDR3 consists of 15 residues. The germline CDR1 and CDR2 sequences are DFQATT and SNEGSKA (reference sequence). This CDR3 is CSAREGYGISYEQYF. The CDR3 DNA is TGCAGTGCTAGAGAGGGCTACGGAATCTCCTACGAGCAGTACTTC.

The chain joins TRBV10-2 to TRBJ2-1, with 7 bases aligning to TRBD2. This CDR3 comprises 13 residues. The germline V gene has CDR1 WSHSY and CDR2 SAAADI. The V segment lost 3 bases and the J segment 8 bases; nucleotides outside the gene matches: 4. The CDR3 here is CASSEFAGDEQFF. The CDR3 region has the DNA TGCGCCAGCAGTGAATTCGCGGGAGATGAGCAGTTCTTC.

This clonotype was counted at least ten times. CDR3: CASSETSFSEQYF. For the CDR3, the DNA is TGTGCCAGCAGTGAAACCTCATTCTCCGAGCAGTACTTC. The chain couples TRBV6-2 or TRBV6-3 to TRBJ2-7; no definite D call. Germline V gene lookup returns CDR1 MNHEY and CDR2 SVGEGT. There are 13 residues in the CDR3. V was trimmed by 5 bases and J by 6 bases, leaving 14 bases between them.

This clonotype was counted only a few times. The chain has TRBV19 and TRBJ1-2; D is ambiguous. V was shortened by 4 bases and J by 10 bases, with 10 bases between the two germline ends. The CDR3 consists of 11 residues. CDR1 and CDR2 (germline): LNHDA, SQIVND (reference sequence). This CDR3 reads CASSTGPFYTF. The CDR3 DNA reads TGTGCCAGTAGTACCGGACCGTTCTACACCTTC.

This clonotype was seen a handful of times. The chain links TRBV5-4 to TRBJ1-1, with TRBD1 identical over 9 bases. The V gene's germline CDR1 is SGHNT and CDR2 YYREEE (reference sequence). The V and J ends lost 3 bases and 9 bases, in that order; junction bases with no gene match: 12. The CDR3 totals 15 residues. The CDR3: CASSYGTGLPRKAFF. CDR3 in DNA: TGTGCCAGCAGCTACGGGACAGGGTTACCCAGGAAAGCTTTCTTT.

The V and J genes are TRBV20-1 and TRBJ2-3; possibly TRBD2 for D (6 bases). The V end lost 0 bases, the J end lost 0 bases, and 10 bases lay between the germline ends. Germline V CDR1 and CDR2: DFQATT, SNEGSKA (reference sequence). This CDR3 region has 15 residues. This CDR3 is CSARDLATSTDTQYF. In DNA form, the CDR3 reads TGCAGTGCTAGAGATCTAGCGACTAGCACAGATACGCAGTATTTT.

This clonotype was counted ten times or more. This sequence joins TRBV28 and TRBJ2-5; 12 bases map to TRBD2. The length of the CDR3 is 16 residues. Germline V gives CDR1 MDHEN, CDR2 SYDVKM. V shed 4 bases and J 7 bases; nucleotides not matched to a gene: 10. This CDR3 reads CASSYPGLAGSVTQYF. For the CDR3, the DNA is TGTGCCAGCAGTTATCCGGGACTAGCGGGTAGTGTGACCCAGTACTTC.

The V call is TRBV27, the J call TRBJ2-1, with D perhaps assigned TRBD1 or TRBD2 (6 bases each). Germline V gene data show CDR1 as MNHEY and CDR2 as SMNVEV (reference sequence). The CDR3 extends over 14 amino acids. Trimming pared 7 bases from V and 2 bases from J, leaving 12 bases between. The DNA for the CDR3 is TGTGCCAGCACGTTGGGGGGCCCCTACAATGAGCAGTTCTTC. It specifies CASTLGGPYNEQFF.